The 23 T cell receptor beta chains reported below all come from one sample, sequenced in a study of Ad26.COV2.S vaccination and SARS-CoV-2 variants. Specified treatment: some 20 received Ad26.COV2.S at low or high dose, single or two shots; roughly five received placebo; per-sample allocation not given. It was on day 63 after the first vaccine or placebo injection that samples were taken. The protocol was immunoSEQ multiplex PCR, while the TCRdb copy is restricted to in-frame clones and leaves out a portion. This table holds hundreds of thousands of clones, over 75% found once. The sequences come from peripheral blood, collected in a trial of Ad26.COV2.S vaccine versus placebo. The receptors derive from a person between 18 and 60 years old who received the Ad26.COV2.S COVID-19 vaccine or a placebo.

This chain links TRBV18 with TRBJ2-7; 14 nucleotides match TRBD2. The CDR3 sequence is 17 residues long. Unmatched junction bases numbered 11, after V lost 3 bases and J lost 7 bases. CDR1 KGHSH and CDR2 LQKENI come from the germline V gene. The CDR3 DNA sequence: TGTGCCAGCTCACCCGGGACTAGCGGGAGAGGAGGTTGGGAGCAGTACTTC. Translation gives CASSPGTSGRGGWEQYF.

The CDR3, as DNA: TGTGCCTGGAGTGTCGTAGGAGGCACTGAAGCTTTCTTT. Translated: CAWSVVGGTEAFF. The chain couples TRBV30 to TRBJ1-1; D is unclear. CDR1 and CDR2 (germline): GTSNPN, SVGIG (reference sequence). The CDR3 loop spans 13 amino acids. Trimming shortened V by 0 bases and J by 4 bases, and 9 bases separated the two germline ends.

This clone showed up just a few times. The chain is built from TRBV23-1 and TRBJ1-1, with TRBD1 identical over 7 bases. TRBV23-1 is sorted into the ORF group, with uncertain function. The length of the CDR3 is 16 residues. Trimming at V came to 2 bases and at J to 2 bases, leaving 8 bases not matched to a gene. CDR3 coding DNA: TGCGCCAGCAGTCAAAAGCCAGACAGGGCAAACACTGAAGCTTTCTTT. Amino acid sequence: CASSQKPDRANTEAFF.

This CDR3 is CASSYRTSGTYEQYF. The CDR3 bases are TGTGCCAGTAGTTACCGGACTAGCGGGACCTACGAGCAGTACTTC. The J gene is TRBJ2-7, the V gene TRBV19; 12 bases align to TRBD2. Germline assignment: CDR1 LNHDA and CDR2 SQIVND (reference sequence). The CDR3 has 15 amino acids. With 5 bases clipped from V and 2 bases from J, the junction kept 4 bases outside the gene matches.

This clone was observed a handful of times. The rearrangement links TRBV30 to TRBJ1-6; the match to TRBD1 covers 9 bases. CDR1 is GTSNPN, CDR2 SVGIG, per germline (reference sequence). The trim removed 5 bases at V and 8 bases at J, leaving 10 bases unmatched. This CDR3 region has 15 residues. The CDR3 loop reads CAWAPLGQGHSPLHF. CDR3 nucleotide sequence: TGTGCCTGGGCCCCTTTGGGACAGGGCCATTCACCCCTCCACTTT.

J is TRBJ1-6 and V is TRBV4-1; D unresolved. Germline V gives CDR1 MGHRA, CDR2 YSYEKL. V lost 1 base, J lost 6 bases, and 4 bases lay in between. This CDR3 has 13 residues. The CDR3 reads CASSQAPNSPLHF. CDR3 nucleotides: TGCGCCAGCAGCCAAGCCCCTAATTCACCCCTCCACTTT.

J is TRBJ1-6 and V is TRBV4-2; D gene unclear. The CDR3 is 17 amino acids. V shed 4 bases and J shed 6 bases, with 19 bases lying between them. Germline CDR1 is LGHNA and CDR2 is YNFKEQ. The CDR3 is CASSPSSGGIGNSPLHF. CDR3 nucleotide sequence: TGTGCCAGCAGCCCATCCTCGGGAGGGATTGGTAATTCACCCCTCCACTTT.

V usage is TRBV6-5 and J usage is TRBJ1-5, with unresolved D. Germline V lookup: CDR1 MNHEY, CDR2 SVGAGI. Trimming cost V 6 bases and J 2 bases, with 14 bases left between them. The CDR3 totals 15 residues. CDR3 coding DNA: TGTGCCAGCAGCACCTTAGACGAGGGCAATCAGCCCCAGCATTTT. This encodes CASSTLDEGNQPQHF.

This chain connects TRBV25-1 to TRBJ1-2; 7 bases are shared with TRBD1. Per germline, CDR1 MGHDK and CDR2 SYGVNS. The CDR3 extends over 13 amino acids. V shed 5 bases, J shed 7 bases, and the junction held 7 bases outside the gene matches. CDR3 sequence: CASSLTGAVGYTF. As DNA, the CDR3 is TGTGCCAGCAGTTTAACAGGGGCCGTTGGCTACACCTTC.

This chain connects TRBV29-1 to TRBJ2-7, with D possibly being TRBD1 or TRBD2 (5 bases each). Deletions cut 4 bases from V and 1 base from J, with 14 bases between. This CDR3 has 14 residues. Germline CDR1 reads SQVTM; CDR2 reads ANQGSEA. CDR3 sequence reads: CSVGQGTPSYEQYF. As DNA, the CDR3 is TGCAGCGTTGGGCAAGGGACCCCTTCCTACGAGCAGTACTTC.

The chain links TRBV5-4 to TRBJ1-1, with D uncertain. Germline values: CDR1 SGHNT, CDR2 YYREEE (reference sequence). CDR3 size: 13 residues. V shed 0 bases and J shed 2 bases, with 5 bases lying between them. The CDR3, as DNA: TGTGCCAGCAGCTTGGGCATAAACACTGAAGCTTTCTTT. As protein: CASSLGINTEAFF.

This clone occurred once. The sample contains more than one DNA sequence encoding this CDR3. V is TRBV2 and J is TRBJ1-1, with D tentatively TRBD1 (5 bases). CDR3 size: 13 residues. Between the trimmed V and J ends, which lost 5 bases and 2 bases, there was a span of 9 bases. CDR1 and CDR2 from the germline V gene are SNHLY and FYNNEI. The CDR3 spells CASSSQGNTEAFF. DNA of the CDR3: TGTGCCAGCAGTTCTCAGGGAAACACTGAAGCTTTCTTT.

The J gene is TRBJ2-2, the V gene TRBV3-1 (or the pseudogene TRBV3-2); 9 bases fit TRBD1. CDR3 size: 16 residues. V shed 1 base and J 5 bases; nucleotides not matched to a gene: 5. Per the germline V gene, CDR1 is LGHDT and CDR2 is YNNKEL (reference sequence). CDR3 region: CASSQGWTGVTGELFF. CDR3 DNA: TGTGCCAGCAGCCAAGGTTGGACAGGGGTTACCGGGGAGCTGTTTTTT.

The chain is built from TRBV7-9 and TRBJ2-7; maybe TRBD2 (5 bases). Trimming pared 8 bases from V and 7 bases from J, leaving 21 bases between. The CDR3 consists of 14 residues. Germline V lookup: CDR1 SEHNR, CDR2 FQNEAQ (reference sequence). The CDR3 sequence is CASQSPGAWEEQYF. The DNA of the CDR3 is TGTGCCAGCCAATCCCCGGGTGCGTGGGAGGAGCAGTACTTC.

This clone was counted a single time. V gene TRBV19 combines with J gene TRBJ1-1; maybe TRBD1 (6 bases). The germline V and J ends were trimmed by 7 bases and 5 bases, with 11 bases remaining between them. The CDR3 has 12 residues. Germline lookup yields CDR1 LNHDA and CDR2 SQIVND (reference sequence). CDR3: CASTGDWTEAFF. The CDR3 coding sequence is TGTGCCAGTACAGGGGATTGGACTGAAGCTTTCTTT. The entire variable domain, with the rest obtained from reference TRBV19 and TRBJ1-1, is as follows: DGGITQSPKYLFRKEGQNVTLSCEQNLNHDAMYWYRQDPGQGLRLIYYSQIVNDFQKGDIAEGYSVSREKKESFPLTVTSAQKNPTAFYLCASTGDWTEAFFGQGTRLTVV.

The chain joins TRBV4-3 to TRBJ1-1; no firm D call. CDR1 is LGHNA and CDR2 is YSLEER in the germline V gene. This CDR3 comprises 15 residues. Trimming removed 4 bases at V and 1 base at J, with 13 bases between. The CDR3, as DNA: TGCGCCAGCAGCCGTCTCTCCCGGGGGAACACTGAAGCTTTCTTT. This translates into CASSRLSRGNTEAFF.

The chain employs TRBV28 and TRBJ2-7, with 9 bases fitting TRBD2. In germline, CDR1 is MDHEN, CDR2 SYDVKM. V trimming: 3 bases; J trimming: 5 bases; junction bases outside the gene matches: 8. This CDR3 is 15 amino acids long. CDR3 protein: CASSFARGGGHEQYF. CDR3 in DNA: TGTGCCAGCAGTTTCGCCCGCGGGGGGGGCCACGAGCAGTACTTC.

V gene TRBV2 combines with J gene TRBJ2-1; TRBD2 aligns across 12 bases. Germline trimming cut 7 bases from V and 3 bases from J; bases unmatched to any gene: 4. The CDR3 extends over 15 amino acids. Germline assignment: CDR1 SNHLY and CDR2 FYNNEI. The chain's CDR3 is CASTLGLAGYNEQFF. Written as DNA, the CDR3 is TGTGCCAGCACTCTGGGACTAGCGGGCTACAATGAGCAGTTCTTC.

This chain joins TRBV19 and TRBJ1-1; D call uncertain. The CDR3 sequence is 13 residues long. Germline V gives CDR1 LNHDA, CDR2 SQIVND (reference sequence). Trimming removed 7 bases from V and 7 bases from J, with 16 bases in between. The CDR3 sequence is CASKPHLRDEAFF. The CDR3 DNA is TGTGCCAGTAAGCCACATCTGAGGGATGAAGCTTTCTTT. Variable domain in full (rest from reference TRBV19 and TRBJ1-1): DGGITQSPKYLFRKEGQNVTLSCEQNLNHDAMYWYRQDPGQGLRLIYYSQIVNDFQKGDIAEGYSVSREKKESFPLTVTSAQKNPTAFYLCASKPHLRDEAFFGQGTRLTVV.

This chain joins TRBV27 and TRBJ2-4; D unresolved. There are 14 residues in the CDR3. Germline V lookup: CDR1 MNHEY, CDR2 SMNVEV (reference sequence). Trimming took 2 bases from V and 2 from J, leaving 7 bases between them. CDR3 nucleotide sequence: TGTGCCAGCAGTTTACTCTTCCCCAAAAACATTCAGTACTTC. Translating gives CASSLLFPKNIQYF.

V usage is TRBV5-1 and J usage is TRBJ2-7; 9 bases agree with TRBD1. Trimming at V came to 4 bases and at J to 7 bases, leaving 6 bases not matched to a gene. Looked up from germline, CDR1 is SGHRS and CDR2 is YFSETQ. The CDR3 is made up of 13 amino acids. CDR3 nucleotide sequence: TGCGCCAGCAGCCTGGGACAGGGCCGGGAGCAGTACTTC. Translating it yields CASSLGQGREQYF.

The genes are TRBV6-2 or TRBV6-3 and TRBJ2-7; no clear D gene. Trimming removed 0 bases at V and 2 bases at J, with 2 bases between. The germline gives CDR1 MNHEY, CDR2 SVGEGT. The CDR3 is made up of 12 amino acids. Here the CDR3 DNA reads TGTGCCAGCAGTTACTCCCCCTACGAGCAGTACTTC. This codes for CASSYSPYEQYF.

The chain combines TRBV28 with TRBJ1-6, with a tentative D call TRBD1 (6 bases). Looked up from germline, CDR1 is MDHEN and CDR2 is SYDVKM. This CDR3 has 14 residues. The ends were cut back, 7 bases at V and 7 bases at J, with 14 bases in the middle. This CDR3 is CASTNRAGNSPLHF. In DNA form, the CDR3 reads TGTGCCAGCACCAACAGGGCAGGGAATTCACCCCTCCACTTT.